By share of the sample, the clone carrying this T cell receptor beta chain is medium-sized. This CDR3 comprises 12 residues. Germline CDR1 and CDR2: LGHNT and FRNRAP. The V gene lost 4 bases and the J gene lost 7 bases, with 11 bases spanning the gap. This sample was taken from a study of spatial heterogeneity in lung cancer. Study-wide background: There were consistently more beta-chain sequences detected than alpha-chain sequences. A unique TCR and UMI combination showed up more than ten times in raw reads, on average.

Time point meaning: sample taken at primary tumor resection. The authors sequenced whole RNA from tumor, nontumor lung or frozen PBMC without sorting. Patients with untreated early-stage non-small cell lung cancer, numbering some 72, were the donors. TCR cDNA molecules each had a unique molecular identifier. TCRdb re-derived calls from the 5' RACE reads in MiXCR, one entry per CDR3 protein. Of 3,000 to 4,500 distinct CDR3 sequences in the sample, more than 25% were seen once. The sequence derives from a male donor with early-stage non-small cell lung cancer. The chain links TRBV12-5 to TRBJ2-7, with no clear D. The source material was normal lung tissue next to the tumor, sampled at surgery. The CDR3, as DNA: TGTGCTAGTGGTTCGTCTATGGGGGAGCAGTACTTC. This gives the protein CASGSSMGEQYF.